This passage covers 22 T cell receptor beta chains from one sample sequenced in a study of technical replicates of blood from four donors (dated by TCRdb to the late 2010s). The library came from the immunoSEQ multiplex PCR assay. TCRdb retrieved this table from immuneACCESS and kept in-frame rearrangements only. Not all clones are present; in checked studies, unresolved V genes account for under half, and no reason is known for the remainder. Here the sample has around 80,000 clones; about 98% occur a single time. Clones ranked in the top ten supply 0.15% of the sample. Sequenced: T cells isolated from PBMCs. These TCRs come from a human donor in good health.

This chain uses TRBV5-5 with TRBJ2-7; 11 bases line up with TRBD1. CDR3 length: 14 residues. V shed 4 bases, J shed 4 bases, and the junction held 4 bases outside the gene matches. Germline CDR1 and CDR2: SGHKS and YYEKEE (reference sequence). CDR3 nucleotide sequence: TGTGCCAGCAGCACGGGACAGGGGGGATACGAGCAGTACTTC. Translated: CASSTGQGGYEQYF.

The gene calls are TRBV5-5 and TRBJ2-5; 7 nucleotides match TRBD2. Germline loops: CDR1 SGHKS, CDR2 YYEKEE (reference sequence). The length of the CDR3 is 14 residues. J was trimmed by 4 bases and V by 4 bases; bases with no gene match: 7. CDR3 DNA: TGTGCCAGCAGCATGGGATGGGGGGGAGAGACCCAGTACTTC. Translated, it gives CASSMGWGGETQYF.

DNA for the CDR3: TGTGCCAGCAGTTGGGACAGCTCGAACACTGAAGCTTTCTTT. It codes for CASSWDSSNTEAFF. The chain is built from TRBV28 and TRBJ1-1; 7 bases match TRBD1. Trimming took 4 bases from V and 1 from J; bases not matched to a gene: 3. This CDR3 has 14 amino acids. The germline V gene has CDR1 MDHEN and CDR2 SYDVKM. The full variable domain, in which reference TRBV28 and TRBJ1-1 provide the parts outside the CDR3, is DVKVTQSSRYLVKRTGEKVFLECVQDMDHENMFWYRQDPGLGLRLIYFSYDVKMKEKGDIPEGYSVSREKKERFSLILESASTNQTSMYLCASSWDSSNTEAFFGQGTRLTVV.

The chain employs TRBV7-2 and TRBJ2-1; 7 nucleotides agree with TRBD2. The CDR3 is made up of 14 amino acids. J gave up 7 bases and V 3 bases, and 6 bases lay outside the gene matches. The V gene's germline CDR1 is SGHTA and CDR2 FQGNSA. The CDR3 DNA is TGTGCCAGCAGCTTCCTGACTAGCAGAAATGAGCAGTTCTTC. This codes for CASSFLTSRNEQFF.

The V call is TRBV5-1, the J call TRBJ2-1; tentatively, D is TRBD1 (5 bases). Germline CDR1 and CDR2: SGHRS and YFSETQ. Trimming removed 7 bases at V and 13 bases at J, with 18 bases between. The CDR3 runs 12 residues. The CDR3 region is CASFEQRQGQFF. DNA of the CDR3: TGCGCCAGCTTTGAACAGAGGCAGGGACAGTTCTTC.

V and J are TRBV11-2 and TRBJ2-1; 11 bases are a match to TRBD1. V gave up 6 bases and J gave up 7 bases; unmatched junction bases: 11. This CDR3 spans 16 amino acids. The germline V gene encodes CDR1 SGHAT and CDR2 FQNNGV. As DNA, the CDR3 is TGTGCCAGCAGTCACTACCGGGACAGGGGGACGAATGAGCAGTTCTTC. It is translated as CASSHYRDRGTNEQFF.

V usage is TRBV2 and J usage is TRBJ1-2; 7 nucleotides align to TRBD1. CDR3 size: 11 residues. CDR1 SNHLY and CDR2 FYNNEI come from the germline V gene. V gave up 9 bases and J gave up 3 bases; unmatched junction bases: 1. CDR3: CARDRYYGYTF. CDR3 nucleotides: TGTGCCAGGGACAGGTACTATGGCTACACCTTC.

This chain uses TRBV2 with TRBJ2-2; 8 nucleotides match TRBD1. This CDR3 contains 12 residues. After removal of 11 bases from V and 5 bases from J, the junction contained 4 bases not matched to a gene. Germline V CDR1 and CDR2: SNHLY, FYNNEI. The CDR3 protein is CAGTGGTGELFF. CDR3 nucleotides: TGTGCCGGAACAGGGGGGACCGGGGAGCTGTTTTTT.

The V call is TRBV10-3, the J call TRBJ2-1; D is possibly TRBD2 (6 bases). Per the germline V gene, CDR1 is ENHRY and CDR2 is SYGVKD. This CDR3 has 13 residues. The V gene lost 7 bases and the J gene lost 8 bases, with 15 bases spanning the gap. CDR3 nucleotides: TGTGCCATCAACATCGGCGGGAAGGATGAGCAGTTCTTC. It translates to CAINIGGKDEQFF.

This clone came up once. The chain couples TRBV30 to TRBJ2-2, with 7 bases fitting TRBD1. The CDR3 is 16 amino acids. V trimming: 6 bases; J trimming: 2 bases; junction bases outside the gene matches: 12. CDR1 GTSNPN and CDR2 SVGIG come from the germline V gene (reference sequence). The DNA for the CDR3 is TGTGCCTGCCCTCCGACGGGACAGATAAACACCGGGGAGCTGTTTTTT. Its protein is CACPPTGQINTGELFF.

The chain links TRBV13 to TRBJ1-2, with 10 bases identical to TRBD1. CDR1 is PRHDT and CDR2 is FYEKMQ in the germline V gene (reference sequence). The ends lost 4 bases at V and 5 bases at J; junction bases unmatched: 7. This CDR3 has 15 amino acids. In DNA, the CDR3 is TGTGCCAGCAGCTCTGACAGGGGGCTTAGTTATGGCTACACCTTC. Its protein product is CASSSDRGLSYGYTF.

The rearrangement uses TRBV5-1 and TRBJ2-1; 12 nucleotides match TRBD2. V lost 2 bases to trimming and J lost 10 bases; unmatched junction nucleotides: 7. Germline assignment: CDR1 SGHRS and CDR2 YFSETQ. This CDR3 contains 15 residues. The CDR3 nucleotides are TGCGCCAGCAGCTTCCGACTAGCGGGAGTTGGAGAGCAGTTCTTC. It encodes CASSFRLAGVGEQFF.

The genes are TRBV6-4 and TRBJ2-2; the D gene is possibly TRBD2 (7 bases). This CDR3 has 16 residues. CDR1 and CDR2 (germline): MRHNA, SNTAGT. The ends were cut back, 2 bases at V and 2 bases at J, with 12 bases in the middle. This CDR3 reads CASSDGGGANTGELFF. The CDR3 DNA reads TGTGCCAGCAGTGACGGTGGGGGGGCCAACACCGGGGAGCTGTTTTTT.

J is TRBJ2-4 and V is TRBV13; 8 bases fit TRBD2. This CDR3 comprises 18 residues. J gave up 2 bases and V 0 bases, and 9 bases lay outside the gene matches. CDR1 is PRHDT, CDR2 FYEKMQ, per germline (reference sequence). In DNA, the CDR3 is TGTGCCAGCAGCTTAGGAGTAGCGGGAAGACTAACCAAAAACATTCAGTACTTC. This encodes CASSLGVAGRLTKNIQYF.

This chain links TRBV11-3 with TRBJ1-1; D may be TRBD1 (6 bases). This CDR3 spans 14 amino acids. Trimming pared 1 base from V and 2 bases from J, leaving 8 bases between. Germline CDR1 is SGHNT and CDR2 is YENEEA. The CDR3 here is CASSLAGTNTEAFF. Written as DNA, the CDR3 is TGTGCCAGCAGCTTAGCCGGGACAAACACTGAAGCTTTCTTT.

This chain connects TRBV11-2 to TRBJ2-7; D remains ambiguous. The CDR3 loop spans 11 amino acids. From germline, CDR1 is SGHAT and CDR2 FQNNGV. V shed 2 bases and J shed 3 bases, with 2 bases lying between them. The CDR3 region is CASSLYYEQYF. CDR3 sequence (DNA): TGTGCCAGCAGCTTATACTACGAGCAGTACTTC.

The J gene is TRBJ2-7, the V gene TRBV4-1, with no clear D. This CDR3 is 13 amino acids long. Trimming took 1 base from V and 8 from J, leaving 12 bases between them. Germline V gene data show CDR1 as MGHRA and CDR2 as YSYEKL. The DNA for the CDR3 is TGCGCCAGCAGCCAAGGGCACGATACCCAGCAGTACTTC. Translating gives CASSQGHDTQQYF.

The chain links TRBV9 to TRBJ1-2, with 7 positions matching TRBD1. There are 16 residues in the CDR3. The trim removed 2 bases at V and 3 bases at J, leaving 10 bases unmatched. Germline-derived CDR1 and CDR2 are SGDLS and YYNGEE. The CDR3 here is CASSVGAGDRDYGYTF. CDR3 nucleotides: TGTGCCAGCAGCGTTGGGGCGGGCGACAGGGACTATGGCTACACCTTC.

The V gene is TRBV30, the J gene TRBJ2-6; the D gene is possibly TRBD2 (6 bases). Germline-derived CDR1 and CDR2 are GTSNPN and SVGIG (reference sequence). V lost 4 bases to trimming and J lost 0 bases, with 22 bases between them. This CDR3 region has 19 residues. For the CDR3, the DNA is TGTGCCTGGACCTCAATCGGCGGGGTACGCCGCTCTGGGGCCAACGTCCTGACTTTC. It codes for CAWTSIGGVRRSGANVLTF.

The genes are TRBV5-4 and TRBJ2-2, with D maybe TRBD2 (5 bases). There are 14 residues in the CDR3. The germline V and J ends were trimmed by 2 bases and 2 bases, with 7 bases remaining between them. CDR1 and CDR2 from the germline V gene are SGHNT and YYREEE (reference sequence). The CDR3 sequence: CASSFRDNTGELFF. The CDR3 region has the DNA TGTGCCAGCAGCTTCCGGGATAACACCGGGGAGCTGTTTTTT.

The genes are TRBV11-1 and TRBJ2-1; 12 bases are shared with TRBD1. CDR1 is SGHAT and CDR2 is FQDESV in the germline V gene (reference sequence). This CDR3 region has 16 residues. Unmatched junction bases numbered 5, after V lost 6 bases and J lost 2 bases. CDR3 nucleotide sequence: TGTGCCAGCAGTTCAGGGACAGGGGGCGCCTACAATGAGCAGTTCTTC. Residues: CASSSGTGGAYNEQFF. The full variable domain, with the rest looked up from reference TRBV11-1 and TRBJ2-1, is EAEVAQSPRYKITEKSQAVAFWCDPISGHATLYWYRQILGQGPELLVQFQDESVVDDSQLPKDRFSAERLKGVDSTLKIQPAELGDSAMYLCASSSGTGGAYNEQFFGPGTRLTVL.

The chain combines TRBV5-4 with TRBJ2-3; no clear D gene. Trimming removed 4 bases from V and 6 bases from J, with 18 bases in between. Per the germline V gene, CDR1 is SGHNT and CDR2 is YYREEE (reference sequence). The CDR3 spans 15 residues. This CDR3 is CASSRDFTMRDTQYF. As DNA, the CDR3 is TGTGCCAGCAGCCGCGACTTCACCATGCGGGATACGCAGTATTTT.